A selection of T cell receptor beta chains follows, all from one sample in a study of T cells in Graves' hyperthyroidism and ophthalmopathy. TCRdb re-analysed the multiplex PCR reads in MiXCR, keeping a single row per CDR3 protein. Of 450,000 to 700,000 distinct CDR3 sequences in the sample, about 45% are singletons; the top ten hold roughly 19%. The sequencing sample was made of peripheral blood or thyroid tissue (not recorded which). The receptors derive from an adult woman with Graves' disease, either hyperthyroidism or ophthalmopathy (not recorded which). Both conserved end residues are part of each CDR3. The order of the fields is D gene, CDR3 length, clone size, V gene, J gene, CDR3 protein, CDR3 DNA. A D gene is named only where the DNA matches it firmly. Clone size is not always given. Where it is, it says once, few, many or a class for expanded clones.

d_gene: -; len: 16; abundance: -; v_gene: TRBV25-1; j_gene: TRBJ1-6; CDR3aa: CASSARDSSYNSPLHF; CDR3nt: TGTGCCAGCAGTGCTAGAGACAGCTCCTATAATTCACCCCTCCACTTT
d_gene: TRBD2; len: 15; abundance: many; v_gene: TRBV7-2; j_gene: TRBJ2-7; CDR3aa: CASSPRLAGSYEQYF; CDR3nt: TGTGCCAGCAGCCCCAGACTAGCGGGAAGCTACGAGCAGTACTTC
d_gene: -; len: 14; abundance: many; v_gene: TRBV12-3/TRBV12-4; j_gene: TRBJ2-7; CDR3aa: CASNLAGWGDEQYF; CDR3nt: TGTGCCAGCAACCTCGCGGGGTGGGGGGACGAGCAGTACTTC
d_gene: -; len: 13; abundance: -; v_gene: TRBV27; j_gene: TRBJ2-2; CDR3aa: CASSLGAGGELFF; CDR3nt: TGTGCCAGCAGTTTAGGAGCAGGCGGGGAGCTGTTTTTT
d_gene: -; len: 13; abundance: many; v_gene: TRBV28; j_gene: TRBJ1-1; CDR3aa: CASSLGPESSAFF; CDR3nt: TGTGCCAGCAGTTTAGGCCCGGAGTCGAGCGCTTTCTTT
d_gene: TRBD1; len: 14; abundance: many; v_gene: TRBV2; j_gene: TRBJ2-5; CDR3aa: CASSLDRGEETQYF; CDR3nt: TGTGCCAGCAGTTTGGACAGGGGAGAGGAGACCCAGTACTTC
d_gene: TRBD2; len: 15; abundance: many; v_gene: TRBV12-3/TRBV12-4; j_gene: TRBJ2-5; CDR3aa: CASRPSGSLVETQYF; CDR3nt: TGTGCCAGCAGACCAAGCGGGAGTTTGGTAGAGACCCAGTACTTC
d_gene: -; len: 14; abundance: -; v_gene: TRBV18; j_gene: TRBJ1-5; CDR3aa: CASSPLARLEPQHF; CDR3nt: TGTGCCAGCTCACCACTAGCCAGGCTGGAGCCCCAGCATTTT
d_gene: -; len: 15; abundance: -; v_gene: TRBV19; j_gene: TRBJ2-6; CDR3aa: CASSTRTTGANVLTF; CDR3nt: TGTGCCAGTAGTACGAGGACTACCGGGGCCAACGTCCTGACTTTC
d_gene: -; len: 12; abundance: -; v_gene: TRBV10-3; j_gene: TRBJ2-2; CDR3aa: CAISESLGELFF; CDR3nt: TGTGCCATCAGTGAGTCCTTGGGGGAGCTGTTTTTT
d_gene: TRBD1; len: 12; abundance: -; v_gene: TRBV29-1; j_gene: TRBJ1-5; CDR3aa: CSVGQGYQPQHF; CDR3nt: TGCAGCGTCGGACAGGGGTATCAGCCCCAGCATTTT
d_gene: -; len: 13; abundance: -; v_gene: TRBV7-2; j_gene: TRBJ2-7; CDR3aa: CASSLDSTREQYF; CDR3nt: TGTGCCAGCAGCCTGGACTCCACCAGGGAGCAGTACTTC
d_gene: -; len: 15; abundance: -; v_gene: TRBV2; j_gene: TRBJ2-6; CDR3aa: CASSDEGLGANVLTF; CDR3nt: TGTGCCAGCAGTGACGAGGGGCTCGGGGCCAACGTCCTGACTTTC
d_gene: -; len: 12; abundance: many; v_gene: TRBV7-9; j_gene: TRBJ1-4; CDR3aa: CAGGDNGEKLFF; CDR3nt: TGTGCCGGGGGGGATAATGGTGAAAAACTGTTTTTT
d_gene: -; len: 14; abundance: many; v_gene: TRBV5-1; j_gene: TRBJ2-5; CDR3aa: CASSPGRVRETQYF; CDR3nt: TGCGCCAGCAGCCCCGGTCGAGTCCGAGAGACCCAGTACTTC
d_gene: -; len: 16; abundance: few; v_gene: TRBV14; j_gene: TRBJ2-7; CDR3aa: CASSRSRDGKTYEQYF; CDR3nt: TGTGCCAGCAGCCGCAGCCGGGACGGGAAGACCTACGAGCAGTACTTC
d_gene: -; len: 15; abundance: many; v_gene: TRBV29-1; j_gene: TRBJ1-1; CDR3aa: CSVELTGTLNTEAFF; CDR3nt: TGCAGCGTTGAACTAACCGGGACACTGAACACTGAAGCTTTCTTT